A selection of T cell receptor beta chains follows, all from one sample in a study of T-cell memory formation after mild COVID-19. Each CDR3 protein is one row after TCRdb ran MiXCR on the 5' RACE reads. The data contain hundreds of thousands of distinct CDR3 sequences, 25% to 30% of them singletons. What was sequenced was PBMCs or a T cell subset sorted from them (not recorded which). The receptors stem from an adult woman who had mild COVID-19 (a few samples of this study predate the infection). Cell type and time point are not known. Both conserved end residues are part of each CDR3.

j_call: TRBJ2-1
v_call: TRBV12-3/TRBV12-4
cdr3_aa: CASKSSQGGRDHNEQFF

j_call: TRBJ2-7
v_call: TRBV7-9
cdr3_aa: CASSPGTVRPYEQYF

j_call: TRBJ2-1
v_call: TRBV9
cdr3_aa: CASSFGLAAPHEQFF

j_call: TRBJ2-7
v_call: TRBV29-1
cdr3_aa: CSVVAPSSYEQYF

j_call: TRBJ1-2
v_call: TRBV30
cdr3_aa: CAWSVHSLANYGYTF

j_call: TRBJ2-7
v_call: TRBV5-1
cdr3_aa: CASSLGTTLPYEQYF

j_call: TRBJ2-1
v_call: TRBV4-3
cdr3_aa: CASSQDPGTSNEQFF

j_call: TRBJ2-1
v_call: TRBV7-8
cdr3_aa: CASSKGQAGDQFF

j_call: TRBJ2-7
v_call: TRBV6-5
cdr3_aa: CASTLHGGPTYEQYF

j_call: TRBJ2-7
v_call: TRBV5-1
cdr3_aa: CASSPGGPGGFSYEQYF

j_call: TRBJ2-2
v_call: TRBV12-3/TRBV12-4
cdr3_aa: CASSLLAGATGELFF

j_call: TRBJ2-3
v_call: TRBV4-2
cdr3_aa: CASSQADLGTDTQYF

j_call: TRBJ2-7
v_call: TRBV4-2
cdr3_aa: CASSQDRGEGQYF

j_call: TRBJ1-6
v_call: TRBV7-6
cdr3_aa: CASSLGGNSNSPLHF

j_call: TRBJ2-2
v_call: TRBV7-2
cdr3_aa: CASSSGQVLNTGELFF

j_call: TRBJ2-3
v_call: TRBV20-1
cdr3_aa: CSARHWGGAPDTQYF

j_call: TRBJ1-1
v_call: TRBV5-1
cdr3_aa: CASSLVGRGDSEAFF

j_call: TRBJ2-7
v_call: TRBV5-1
cdr3_aa: CASGWTSGSSEKEYF

j_call: TRBJ2-1
v_call: TRBV11-2
cdr3_aa: CASRKPGLAGPNEQFF

j_call: TRBJ1-1
v_call: TRBV27
cdr3_aa: CASSYRGGRTEAFF

j_call: TRBJ2-1
v_call: TRBV3-1
cdr3_aa: CASSLGERTYNEQFF

j_call: TRBJ2-1
v_call: TRBV7-3
cdr3_aa: CASSLGVGAEGEQFF

j_call: TRBJ2-3
v_call: TRBV7-9
cdr3_aa: CASSLLGSLGTDTQYF

j_call: TRBJ2-1
v_call: TRBV29-1
cdr3_aa: CSVDGTGTGLYNEQFF

j_call: TRBJ2-3
v_call: TRBV7-7
cdr3_aa: CASSPSSATDTQYF